Listed below are T cell receptor beta chains from one sample, sequenced in a study of T cells in localized non-small cell lung cancer. Assay used: immunoSEQ multiplex PCR; TCRdb lists only in-frame clones, some missing. In the table there are around 55,000 clones, around 87% of which are singletons. This material consisted of PBMCs, taken before any cancer treatment. The receptors shown here come from a female donor with stage II lung adenocarcinoma. The CDR3 runs from the conserved cysteine through the conserved F or W. Fields, in order: D gene, clone size, V gene, J gene, CDR3 DNA, CDR3 protein. D genes are given only for firm matches. Clone sizes are given selectively: once, few, many, or a class where the clone is expanded.

NA	NA	TRBV5-6	TRBJ2-7	TGTGCCAGCAGCTTGGACAGATCCTACGAGCAGTACTTC	CASSLDRSYEQYF
NA	NA	TRBV7-6	TRBJ1-1	TGTGCCAGCAGCTTAGGAACAGGGAACACTGAAGCTTTCTTT	CASSLGTGNTEAFF
NA	NA	TRBV6-1	TRBJ1-2	TGTGCCAGCCAAAGGGTCATATACTATGGCTACACCTTC	CASQRVIYYGYTF
TRBD2	once	TRBV9	TRBJ2-3	TGTGCCAGCAGCCTCGGGACTAGCGGGGGGGCCGATACGCAGTATTTT	CASSLGTSGGADTQYF
NA	NA	TRBV4-2	TRBJ1-5	TGTGCCAGCAGCGCGGACACAAATCAGCCCCAGCATTTT	CASSADTNQPQHF
TRBD2	NA	TRBV5-1	TRBJ2-3	TGCGCCAGCAGCAGGCGAGCCGCGCGGGGGGGCCTAGGAGGGACAGATACGCAGTATTTT	CASSRRAARGGLGGTDTQYF
NA	NA	TRBV6-6	TRBJ1-2	TGTGCCAGCAAGTTGAACTATGGCTACACCTTC	CASKLNYGYTF
NA	NA	TRBV30	TRBJ2-3	TGTGCCTGGAACGCGGCCCTAACTCCCACAGATACGCAGTATTTT	CAWNAALTPTDTQYF
NA	NA	TRBV7-6	TRBJ2-1	TGTGCCAGCAGCTTAGGGCAGACGAATGAGCAGTTCTTC	CASSLGQTNEQFF
NA	few	TRBV4-2	TRBJ2-5	TGTGCCAGCAGCCAAGCGTGGGGGGTGGAAGAGACCCAGTACTTC	CASSQAWGVEETQYF
NA	NA	TRBV23-1	TRBJ1-1	TGCGCCAGCAGTCAACCTCGACATCACACTGAAGCTTTCTTT	CASSQPRHHTEAFF
NA	NA	TRBV7-9	TRBJ2-5	TGTGCCAGCAGCTTAGCGTTCCCAGGACAGATGGGAGCGGAGACCCAGTACTTC	CASSLAFPGQMGAETQYF
NA	NA	TRBV5-1	TRBJ2-7	TGCGCCAGCAGCCCCCGTGGGACCGGCTACGAGCAGTACTTC	CASSPRGTGYEQYF
NA	NA	TRBV5-1	TRBJ2-1	TGCGCCAGCAGCTTGCTGGACTCCCAGTACAATGAGCAGTTCTTC	CASSLLDSQYNEQFF
NA	NA	TRBV20-1	TRBJ2-7	TGCAGTGCCACAGCCGGAGCGCAGTACTTC	CSATAGAQYF
NA	few	TRBV15	TRBJ2-3	TGTGCCACCAGCAGAGATGGCGGGGCAGATACGCAGTATTTT	CATSRDGGADTQYF
TRBD1	NA	TRBV29-1	TRBJ1-4	TGCAGCGTGGGGACAGGGCCAGCTAATGAAAAACTGTTTTTT	CSVGTGPANEKLFF
NA	once	TRBV27	TRBJ1-6	TGTGCCAGCAGGGCAGGGGCGATTAATTCACCCCTCCACTTT	CASRAGAINSPLHF
TRBD2	NA	TRBV7-8	TRBJ2-3	TGTGCCAGCAGCTCCCGCTCTAGCGGGGGCGCCGATACGCAGTATTTT	CASSSRSSGGADTQYF
NA	NA	TRBV6-1	TRBJ2-1	TGTGCCAGCAGTGGATACGGGAGCAATGAGCAGTTCTTC	CASSGYGSNEQFF
TRBD2	NA	TRBV6-6	TRBJ2-7	TGTGCCAGCAGTTACGCTAGCGGGGTGGGCTACGAGCAGTACTTC	CASSYASGVGYEQYF
NA	few	TRBV7-7	TRBJ1-2	TGTGCCAGCAGCGCCCTCAACGAGGGAGGTGGCTACACCTTC	CASSALNEGGGYTF
TRBD2	NA	TRBV19	TRBJ2-1	TGTGCCAGTAGTATAAGTCGAGGGACTAGCGGGGACAATGAGCAGTTCTTC	CASSISRGTSGDNEQFF
NA	few	TRBV6-5	TRBJ2-7	TGTGCCAGCAGTTACTCGATCTCAAGTTCCCACGAGCAGTACTTC	CASSYSISSSHEQYF
NA	once	TRBV6-5	TRBJ1-1	TGTGCCAGCAGTTACACTATTGGACACCTGAACACTGAAGCTTTCTTT	CASSYTIGHLNTEAFF
TRBD1	NA	TRBV6-6	TRBJ1-1	TGTGCCAGCAGACCTGGACAGGGGAACACTGAAGCTTTCTTT	CASRPGQGNTEAFF
TRBD1	NA	TRBV6-1	TRBJ1-1	TGTGCCAGCAGTGAAGGAACAGGGGATTTGGACACTGAAGCTTTCTTT	CASSEGTGDLDTEAFF
NA	NA	TRBV13	TRBJ2-7	TGTGCCAGCAGCTACGGGGCTCCCTTGGGGGAGCAGTACTTC	CASSYGAPLGEQYF
NA	NA	TRBV2	TRBJ1-1	TGTGCCAGCAGTGCCGGTGGGACCACTGAAGCTTTCTTT	CASSAGGTTEAFF
NA	NA	TRBV30	TRBJ2-1	TGTGCCTGGAGGGCGGGACTCTACAATGAGCAGTTCTTC	CAWRAGLYNEQFF
TRBD2	NA	TRBV10-3	TRBJ2-5	TGTGCCATCAGTGGTAAGACTAGCGGGGACACGGAGACCCAGTACTTC	CAISGKTSGDTETQYF
NA	NA	TRBV19	TRBJ2-5	TGTGCCAGTAGTATAGTCGGGGGCCCAGAGACCCAGTACTTC	CASSIVGGPETQYF
NA	few	TRBV18	TRBJ1-3	TGTGCCAGCTCCAGAGAGGCAGGAGGAGGAAACACCATATATTTT	CASSREAGGGNTIYF
NA	NA	TRBV6-5	TRBJ1-6	TGTGCCAGCAGCCCCGACAGTTCACCCCTCCACTTT	CASSPDSSPLHF
TRBD1	NA	TRBV27	TRBJ1-1	TGTGCCAGCAGTTTACGGACAGGGACGTCAATGAACACTGAAGCTTTCTTT	CASSLRTGTSMNTEAFF
NA	NA	TRBV10-1	TRBJ2-2	TGCGCCAGCAGTGAGCGCGGGGCCGGGGAGCTGTTTTTT	CASSERGAGELFF
NA	NA	TRBV19	TRBJ1-3	TGTGCCAGTAGTCTATCCCAGGTCGGAAACACCATATATTTT	CASSLSQVGNTIYF
NA	NA	TRBV15	TRBJ2-2	TGTGCCACCAGCAGGGAAGGGCATGGCACCGGGGAGCTGTTTTTT	CATSREGHGTGELFF
TRBD1	NA	TRBV5-6	TRBJ1-5	TGTGCCAGCAGCTTAAAAACAGGGGTACAGCCCCAGCATTTT	CASSLKTGVQPQHF
TRBD1	NA	TRBV6-1	TRBJ2-5	TGTGCCAGCAGGAGGGACAGGGTCGGCCAAGAGACCCAGTACTTC	CASRRDRVGQETQYF
NA	NA	TRBV18	TRBJ1-1	TGTGCCACCAGACAGGCCGACTTGGAAGCTTTCTTT	CATRQADLEAFF
NA	NA	TRBV30	TRBJ2-5	TGTGCCTGGAGTTCGACCTGGGGCCAAGAGACCCAGTACTTC	CAWSSTWGQETQYF
TRBD2	NA	TRBV7-2	TRBJ2-1	TGTGCCAGCAGAACTAGCGGGGACTACAATGAGCAGTTCTTC	CASRTSGDYNEQFF
NA	NA	TRBV19	TRBJ1-1	TGTGCCAGTAGTATTCAACGGGTGAACACTGAAGCTTTCTTT	CASSIQRVNTEAFF
NA	few	TRBV27	TRBJ1-1	TGTGCCAGCAGTTTATCCCGCTCGACAGGAACTAACACTGAAGCTTTCTTT	CASSLSRSTGTNTEAFF
NA	NA	TRBV29-1	TRBJ2-2	TGCAGCGTTGGTACAGCTGGTGGCGGGGAGCTGTTTTTT	CSVGTAGGGELFF
NA	NA	TRBV28	TRBJ2-3	TGTGCCAGCAGTTTACAGGGGTATTTGTCGACAGATACGCAGTATTTT	CASSLQGYLSTDTQYF
NA	NA	TRBV18	TRBJ2-1	TGTGCCAGCTCCCCACATAGCAGAGATGAGCAGTTCTTC	CASSPHSRDEQFF
NA	NA	TRBV5-1	TRBJ2-7	TGCGCCAGCAGCTTGGCTCCCCAGGGTGTGGGCGAGCAGTACTTC	CASSLAPQGVGEQYF
NA	NA	TRBV7-6	TRBJ1-1	TGTGCCAGCAGCCTAGAGGGTTGGATGAACACTGAAGCTTTCTTT	CASSLEGWMNTEAFF
NA	few	TRBV18	TRBJ1-3	TGTGCCAGCTCACCATCGGCGGTAAAAGCAGGAAACACCATATATTTT	CASSPSAVKAGNTIYF
TRBD2	NA	TRBV27	TRBJ2-7	TGTGCCAGCAGTAAGGGACTAGCGGACGTATACGAGCAGTACTTC	CASSKGLADVYEQYF
TRBD2	NA	TRBV10-2	TRBJ2-7	TGCGCCAGCAGTGAAAGCGGGGGGGCCTACGAGCAGTACTTC	CASSESGGAYEQYF
TRBD1	NA	TRBV9	TRBJ1-1	TGTGCCAGCAGCCCGGGACAGCAAGGGTCAGAAGCTTTCTTT	CASSPGQQGSEAFF